Presented here are 4 T cell receptor beta chains from one specimen sequenced in a study of blood T cell repertoires in COVID-19. The data were produced by immunoSEQ multiplex PCR, yet TCRdb's version contains in-frame clones alone and is incomplete. The table includes about 160,000 clones, approximately 79% detected once. The sequenced sample was peripheral blood. Every receptor here comes from a woman aged 40 to 49 with COVID-19, enrolled during active disease.

This clone was seen more than once but under ten times. The chain has TRBV4-2 and TRBJ1-5; weak D call: TRBD1 (6 bases). The CDR3 consists of 14 residues. The ends were cut back, 1 base at V and 4 bases at J, with 8 bases in the middle. Germline CDR1 LGHNA, CDR2 YNFKEQ. This CDR3 is CASSQVGGNQPQHF. CDR3 DNA sequence: TGTGCCAGCAGCCAAGTAGGGGGAAATCAGCCCCAGCATTTT.

The V gene is TRBV29-1, the J gene TRBJ2-3, with TRBD1 as a possible D gene (6 bases). The CDR3 sequence is 13 residues long. CDR1 and CDR2 (germline): SQVTM, ANQGSEA. The V gene lost 4 bases and the J gene lost 3 bases, with 11 bases spanning the gap. The CDR3 region has the DNA TGCAGCGTTGTGCAGGGGTGGACAGATACGCAGTATTTT. Protein product: CSVVQGWTDTQYF.

CDR3 loop: CASRPGQGYEQYV. CDR3 sequence (DNA): TGTGCCAGCAGGCCGGGACAGGGTTACGAGCAGTACGTC. This chain links TRBV6-5 with TRBJ2-7; the match to TRBD1 covers 9 bases. The ends lost 6 bases at V and 4 bases at J; junction bases unmatched: 4. Germline V gene data show CDR1 as MNHEY and CDR2 as SVGAGI. The CDR3 is 13 amino acids.

This chain links TRBV4-2 with TRBJ2-4, with 9 positions matching TRBD2. The CDR3 runs 11 residues. Germline lookup yields CDR1 LGHNA and CDR2 YNFKEQ. Losses at the gene ends were 3 bases for V and 13 bases for J; bases not matched to a gene: 1. CDR3 region: CASSQGLAQYF. In DNA form, the CDR3 reads TGTGCCAGCAGCCAGGGACTAGCACAGTACTTC.